This T cell receptor (beta chain) comes out of a study of OX40 agonist ivuxolimab in advanced cancers. Background on the study: An anti-OX40 (CD134) antibody with agonistic activity, ivuxolimab, was administered to patients. At doses from 0.01 to 10 mg/kg, patients were given intravenous ivuxolimab every 2 weeks.

Sequencing used immunoSEQ multiplex PCR; TCRdb keeps in-frame clones, though not all of them. The repertoire holds about 98,000 clones, with approximately 93% as singletons. CDR3 size: 15 residues. Germline CDR1 is LGHNA and CDR2 is YSLEER. Germline trimming cut 3 bases from V and 0 bases from J; bases unmatched to any gene: 3. The chain links TRBV4-3 to TRBJ1-2, with 8 bases that match TRBD1. This TCR was recovered from an adult with an advanced solid tumor such as melanoma, head and neck, liver or kidney cancer. Source: CD4+ or CD8+ T cells sorted from blood, taken in a trial of the OX40 agonist ivuxolimab. The CDR3 reads CASSQEDRANYGYTF. The CDR3 coding sequence is TGCGCCAGCAGCCAGGAGGACAGGGCTAACTATGGCTACACCTTC.